These 9 T cell receptor beta chains originate from one sample sequenced in a study of a mutant IDH1 vaccine in newly diagnosed glioma. For these TCRs, the target antigens are not known. Using immunoSEQ multiplex PCR, the repertoire was profiled, and TCRdb retains in-frame clones only, with some absent. The sample records 20,000 to 30,000 clones, approximately 79% being singletons. Time point in this sample: week 11, during vaccination. One vaccine dose held 300 ug of mutant IDH1 20-mer peptide and came with topical imiquimod. The material sequenced was PBMCs, taken from a glioma patient whose treatment included an IDH1 peptide vaccine. All receptors come from a man aged 40-49 years with glioma.

This clone occurred once. This rearrangement joins TRBV10-3 to TRBJ2-7, with TRBD2 as a possible D gene (5 bases). Germline CDR1 ENHRY, CDR2 SYGVKD. This CDR3 has 13 residues. With 2 bases removed from V and 5 bases from J, the gap between germline ends came to 10 bases. DNA of the CDR3: TGTGCCATCAGTGAGCAGCGGTGGAACGAGCAGTACGTC. Translation: CAISEQRWNEQYV.

This sequence joins TRBV15 and TRBJ2-1; no firm D call. Germline CDR1 and CDR2: LNHNV and YYDKDF (reference sequence). This CDR3 has 15 residues. Trimming left V 5 bases short and J 8 bases short, with 19 bases between. The CDR3, as DNA: TGTGCCACCAGCCCCAGTGGCCGAAGCTTCCATGAGCAGTTCTTC. This codes for CATSPSGRSFHEQFF. The variable domain in full, with the rest retrieved from reference TRBV15 and TRBJ2-1, is DAMVIQNPRYQVTQFGKPVTLSCSQTLNHNVMYWYQQKSSQAPKLLFHYYDKDFNNEADTPDNFQSRRPNTSFCFLDIRSPGLGDTAMYLCATSPSGRSFHEQFFGPGTRLTVL.

The chain carries TRBV4-1 and TRBJ1-1; weak D call: TRBD1 (6 bases). This CDR3 is 16 amino acids long. Per the germline V gene, CDR1 is MGHRA and CDR2 is YSYEKL. Trimming took off 1 base at V and 3 bases at J, with 15 bases between the two ends. CDR3 in amino acids: CASSQAPMDSDTEAFF. CDR3 in DNA: TGCGCCAGCAGCCAAGCGCCTATGGACAGCGACACTGAAGCTTTCTTT.

This rearrangement joins TRBV7-2 to TRBJ2-1; 8 bases match TRBD2. CDR3 size: 15 residues. Trimming took 5 bases from V and 12 from J; bases not matched to a gene: 15. Germline CDR1 reads SGHTA; CDR2 reads FQGNSA. The CDR3 DNA sequence: TGTGCCAGCAGCCCCCGGAGGACTAGCAGGTATGGGCAGTTCTTC. Its protein product is CASSPRRTSRYGQFF. The variable domain in full, with the rest retrieved from reference TRBV7-2 and TRBJ2-1, is GAGVSQSPSNKVTEKGKDVELRCDPISGHTALYWYRQSLGQGLEFLIYFQGNSAPDKSGLPSDRFSAERTGGSVSTLTIQRTQQEDSAVYLCASSPRRTSRYGQFFGPGTRLTVL.

The CDR3 DNA reads TGTGCCAGCATCCTGGGAGGGTCAAGCTCCTACAATGAGCAGTTCTTC. This sequence encodes CASILGGSSSYNEQFF. The chain is built from TRBV11-2 and TRBJ2-1, with 7 bases fitting TRBD2. CDR3 length equals 16 residues. CDR1 is SGHAT, CDR2 FQNNGV, per germline. V was pared by 7 bases and J by 0 bases, with 9 bases of the junction left unmatched.

This clone was seen only a few times. The chain links TRBV6-6 to TRBJ1-1; D uncertain. Germline values: CDR1 MNHNY, CDR2 SVGAGI (reference sequence). The V end lost 6 bases, the J end lost 1 base, and 9 bases lay between the germline ends. The CDR3 runs to 13 residues. The CDR3 nucleotides are TGTGCCAGCAGGTCAGGTACGAACACTGAAGCTTTCTTT. Amino acids: CASRSGTNTEAFF.

This sequence joins TRBV5-1 and TRBJ1-1; D unresolved. Between the trimmed V and J ends, which lost 1 base and 0 bases, there was a span of 7 bases. The CDR3 runs to 14 residues. CDR1 SGHRS and CDR2 YFSETQ come from the germline V gene. The CDR3 nucleotides read TGCGCCAGCAGCTTGACGACGGTGAACACTGAAGCTTTCTTT. Its translation: CASSLTTVNTEAFF. Full variable domain (missing parts from reference TRBV5-1 and TRBJ1-1): KAGVTQTPRYLIKTRGQQVTLSCSPISGHRSVSWYQQTPGQGLQFLFEYFSETQRNKGNFPGRFSGRQFSNSRSEMNVSTLELGDSALYLCASSLTTVNTEAFFGQGTRLTVV.

The rearrangement uses TRBV4-3 and TRBJ1-3; D ambiguous. V shed 4 bases and J shed 0 bases, with 13 bases lying between them. Germline-derived CDR1 and CDR2 are LGHNA and YSLEER. The CDR3 is made up of 16 amino acids. The CDR3 sequence is CASSLASPSSGNTIYF. Here the CDR3 DNA reads TGCGCCAGCAGCCTAGCCTCACCTTCCTCTGGAAACACCATATATTTT.

CDR3 sequence reads: CASSPDRGSHEQYV. As DNA, the CDR3 is TGTGCCAGCAGTCCCGACAGGGGGTCCCACGAGCAGTACGTC. The rearrangement links TRBV27 to TRBJ2-7; 9 nucleotides agree with TRBD1. The J segment lost 5 bases and the V segment lost 5 bases, leaving 7 bases of the junction unmatched. Germline V gives CDR1 MNHEY, CDR2 SMNVEV (reference sequence). This CDR3 contains 14 residues.